The subject of this entry is one TCR beta chain. Its antigen remains unknown. The data were taken from a study of T cells after posttransplantation cyclophosphamide. Whole-study findings and limits: TRB overlap between skin or GI tissue T cells and blood was limited. Donor CD8+ memory clones often dominated recipient blood repertoires at later times. TRB clonality was highly associated with recipient CMV seropositivity and reactivation.

Only in-frame clones appear in the TCRdb table, and some are missing; sequencing was by immunoSEQ multiplex PCR. The sample records several thousand clones, 70% to 85% being singletons. Busulfan-fludarabine conditioning, marrow transplant, and cyclophosphamide on days +3 and +4 were administered. The sequences come from CD8+ T cells sorted from PBMCs, collected approximately 190 weeks after allogeneic stem cell transplant with posttransplant cyclophosphamide. The TCR originated in a female patient aged 45-65 years who received an allogeneic stem cell transplant from a related donor, was CMV-positive, and had no GVHD. A share of the T cells may be of graft donor origin.

The CDR3 loop reads CSVEDLQETQYF. CDR3 in DNA: TGCAGCGTTGAAGACCTACAAGAGACCCAGTACTTC. This chain links TRBV29-1 with TRBJ2-5; D uncertain. Germline loops: CDR1 SQVTM, CDR2 ANQGSEA. Trimming removed 0 bases from V and 2 bases from J, with 4 bases in between. There are 12 residues in the CDR3. The full variable domain, rest sourced from reference TRBV29-1 and TRBJ2-5, is SAVISQKPSRDICQRGTSLTIQCQVDSQVTMMFWYRQQPGQSLTLIATANQGSEATYESGFVIDKFPISRPNLTFSTLTVSNMSPEDSSIYLCSVEDLQETQYFGPGTRLLVL.